The clone carrying this TCR beta chain was observed at least ten times. Genomic DNA acted as the template from which TCR beta VDJ combination and CDR3 sequence profiling were carried out. TCRdb reprocessed the reads with MiXCR, giving one entry per CDR3 protein. This sample yields approximately 200,000 distinct CDR3 sequences, of which about 64% are seen a single time; 40% to 55% belongs to the top ten. The source of the sample is a study of CD8+CD57+ T cells in acquired aplastic anemia. CDR1 is SEHNR, CDR2 FQNEAQ, per germline (reference sequence). This CDR3 is 12 amino acids long. The V end was cut by 3 bases, the J end by 6 bases, with 7 bases between.

The chain uses TRBV7-9 and TRBJ2-3; the D is unclear. The sample consisted of sorted CD4+, CD8+, or CD8+CD57+ T cells (not recorded which) from PBMCs. The receptor was derived from a human donor with severe aplastic anemia or a healthy control (not recorded which). The CDR3 nucleotides read TGTGCCAGCAGCTTCGTCGCGGATACGCAGTATTTT. Translating it yields CASSFVADTQYF.